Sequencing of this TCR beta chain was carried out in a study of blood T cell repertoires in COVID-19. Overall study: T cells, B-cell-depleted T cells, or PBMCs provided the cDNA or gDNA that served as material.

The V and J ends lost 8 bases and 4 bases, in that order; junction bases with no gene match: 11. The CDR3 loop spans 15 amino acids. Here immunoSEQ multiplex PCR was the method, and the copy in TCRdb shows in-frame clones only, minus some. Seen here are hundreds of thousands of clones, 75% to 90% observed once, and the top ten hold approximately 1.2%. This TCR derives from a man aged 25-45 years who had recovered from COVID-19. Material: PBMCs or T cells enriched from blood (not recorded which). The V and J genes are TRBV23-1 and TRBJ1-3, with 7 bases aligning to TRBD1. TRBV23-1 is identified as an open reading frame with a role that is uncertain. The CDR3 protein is CASLPGGGEGNTIYF. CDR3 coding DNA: TGCGCCAGCCTTCCAGGAGGGGGCGAAGGAAACACCATATATTTT.